This T cell receptor (beta chain) is drawn from a study of blood T cell repertoires in COVID-19. Assay used: immunoSEQ multiplex PCR; TCRdb lists only in-frame clones, some missing. The sample comprises just over 90,000 clones, just under 80% of which are singletons, and roughly 15% rests with the top ten. Germline V gene lookup returns CDR1 LGHNA and CDR2 YNFKEQ. The germline V and J ends were trimmed by 1 base and 3 bases, with 9 bases remaining between them. The length of the CDR3 is 15 residues. This clonotype was obtained from a human donor in a cohort sampled during active COVID-19. The genes are TRBV4-2 and TRBJ2-2; the D is unclear. The sample taken for sequencing was peripheral blood. Here the CDR3 reads CASSQVQADTGELFF. In nucleotides, the CDR3 is TGTGCCAGCAGCCAAGTTCAGGCTGACACCGGGGAGCTGTTTTTT.